This T cell receptor beta chain comes out of a study of blood T cell repertoires in COVID-19. Study information: Sites in the United States, Italy and Spain provided acute and convalescent COVID-19 samples.

The study assigned cohorts using participant-reported clinical history. Libraries were prepared by immunoSEQ multiplex PCR; TCRdb keeps only in-frame clonotypes and omits some of them. Of 130,000 to 150,000 clones in the sample, 84% were seen once. The CDR3 contains 11 residues. V dropped 5 bases and J dropped 4 bases, with 5 bases sitting between them. Per germline, CDR1 DFQATT and CDR2 SNEGSKA (reference sequence). The gene calls are TRBV20-1 and TRBJ1-4; D unclear. Sequenced input: PBMCs or T cells enriched from blood (not recorded which). The clonotype was recovered from a woman in her 50s who had been exposed to COVID-19. Here the CDR3 reads CSAPYNEKLFF. CDR3 in DNA: TGCAGTGCTCCTTATAATGAAAAACTGTTTTTT.